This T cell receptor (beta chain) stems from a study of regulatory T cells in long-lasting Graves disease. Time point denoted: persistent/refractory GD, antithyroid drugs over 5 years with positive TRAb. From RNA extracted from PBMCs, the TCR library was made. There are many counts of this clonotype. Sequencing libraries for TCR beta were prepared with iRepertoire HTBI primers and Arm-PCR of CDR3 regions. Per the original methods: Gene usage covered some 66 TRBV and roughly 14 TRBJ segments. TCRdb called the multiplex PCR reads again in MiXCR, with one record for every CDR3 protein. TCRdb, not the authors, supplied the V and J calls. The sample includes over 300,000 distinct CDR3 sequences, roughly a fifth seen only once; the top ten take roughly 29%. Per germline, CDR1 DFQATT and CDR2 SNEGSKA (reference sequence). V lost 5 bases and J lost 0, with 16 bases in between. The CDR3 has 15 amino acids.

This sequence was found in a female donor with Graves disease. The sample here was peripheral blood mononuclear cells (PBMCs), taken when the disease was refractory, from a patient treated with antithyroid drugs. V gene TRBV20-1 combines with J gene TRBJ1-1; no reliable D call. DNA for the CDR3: TGCAGTGCTCGAGTGTGGGCAGTAATGAACACTGAAGCTTTCTTT. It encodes CSARVWAVMNTEAFF.